This T cell receptor (beta chain) was obtained from a study of shared clonotypes between healthy human individuals. Findings and caveats of the study: Donor scarcity curtailed the genetic and exposure-history diversity represented herein.

Unsorted samples relied on about 86 million PBMCs, which served as the source of genomic DNA. At deep level, the assay was performed. TCRdb's copy holds only in-frame clones and misses some; the assay was immunoSEQ multiplex PCR. This sample yields about half a million clones, of which approximately 80% are seen a single time; about 12% belongs to the top ten. Points on this clone: What it recognizes is unknown.

Germline CDR1 is SGHTA and CDR2 is FQGTGA. V was cut by 3 bases and J by 2 bases, with 9 bases left in between. The CDR3 sequence is 14 residues long. The chain uses TRBV7-3 and TRBJ2-3, with D unclear. The receptor was isolated from a woman in her 40s in good health. Some clones in this sample may be carry-over from other donors' samples. Sequenced: PBMCs. CDR3 protein: CASSLSRNTDTQYF. CDR3 sequence (DNA): TGTGCCAGCAGCTTGAGTAGAAACACAGATACGCAGTATTTT.